These 5 T cell receptor beta chains share one sample of origin, sequenced in a study of T-cell reconstitution after alpha-beta-depleted transplantation in children. During its preparation, the TCRbeta library received unique molecular identifiers. TCRdb re-called the PCR reads with MiXCR, one entry per CDR3 protein. The sample lists 500,000 to 600,000 distinct CDR3 sequences, around 27% occurring once. The specimen was PBMCs, collected before TCRalphabeta/CD19-depleted stem cell transplant. These TCRs come from a boy in the first two years of life with Wiskott-Aldrich syndrome, due to receive a stem cell transplant.

CDR3 in DNA: TGTGCCACCAGTGACGGGGACAGGGTCAATGAGCAGTTCTTC. This gives the protein CATSDGDRVNEQFF. This sequence joins TRBV24-1 and TRBJ2-1; 9 bases are shared with TRBD1. The CDR3 covers 14 residues. Germline CDR1 is KGHDR and CDR2 is SFDVKD. Trimming cost V 4 bases and J 6 bases; bases outside gene matches: 3.

This clonotype was seen a few times. The V and J genes are TRBV20-1 and TRBJ2-1; 10 nucleotides agree with TRBD1. This CDR3 has 15 amino acids. Germline CDR1 and CDR2: DFQATT and SNEGSKA (reference sequence). Trimming took 2 bases from V and 9 from J; bases not matched to a gene: 10. CDR3 sequence reads: CSARLWGQGLVEQFF. The CDR3 coding sequence is TGCAGTGCTAGACTATGGGGACAGGGGCTCGTTGAGCAGTTCTTC.

The chain employs TRBV20-1 and TRBJ2-7, with TRBD2 identical over 14 bases. With V trimmed by 4 bases and J by 3 bases, 5 bases remained unmatched. Germline CDR1 is DFQATT and CDR2 is SNEGSKA (reference sequence). CDR3 size: 15 residues. The CDR3, as DNA: TGCAGTGCTACTGGGACTAGCGGGAGCTACTACGAGCAGTACTTC. This translates into CSATGTSGSYYEQYF.

Only a few counts were recorded for this clonotype. The chain has TRBV7-2 and TRBJ2-2; TRBD1 or TRBD2 may be the D gene (5 bases each). CDR1 and CDR2 (germline): SGHTA, FQGNSA. The CDR3 sequence is 16 residues long. V was cut by 2 bases and J by 2 bases, with 12 bases left in between. For the CDR3, the DNA is TGTGCCAGCAGCTTAAGAGGGGCGTTTAACACCGGGGAGCTGTTTTTT. Translation gives CASSLRGAFNTGELFF.

This clonotype showed up just a few times. The chain carries TRBV12-3 or TRBV12-4 and TRBJ2-1; 11 bases line up with TRBD2. The CDR3 contains 15 residues. V lost 6 bases to trimming and J lost 9 bases; unmatched junction nucleotides: 10. DNA for the CDR3: TGTGCCAGCAGAGATCTAGCGGGAGGTATAGGTGAGCAGTTCTTC. It specifies CASRDLAGGIGEQFF.